A single sample gave rise to the 2 T cell receptor beta chains below, sequenced in a study of OX40 agonist ivuxolimab in advanced cancers. This table comes from immunoSEQ multiplex PCR, and its TCRdb copy is limited to in-frame clones, with some not included. The repertoire consists of about 52,000 clones, with roughly four fifths occurring once and the leading ten covering just under 4%. The source material was CD4+ or CD8+ T cells sorted from blood, sampled in a trial of the OX40 agonist ivuxolimab. The receptors derive from an adult with an advanced solid tumor such as melanoma, head and neck, liver or kidney cancer.

The sample holds one count of this clone. V gene TRBV7-8 combines with J gene TRBJ1-6; 10 bases align to TRBD1. Germline V gene sequence: CDR1 SGHVS, CDR2 FQNEAQ. The V gene end was trimmed by 1 base and the J gene end by 12 bases; junction bases not matched to a gene: 15. The CDR3 is 18 amino acids. The CDR3 bases are TGTGCCAGCAGCTTAGTTATCCCAGCCGGGACAGGGGTGGTACCCCTCCACTTT. It yields the protein CASSLVIPAGTGVVPLHF.

V usage is TRBV6-6 and J usage is TRBJ2-7; D is uncertain. The CDR3 is 10 residues long. Germline V lookup: CDR1 MNHNY, CDR2 SVGAGI (reference sequence). V gave up 6 bases and J gave up 5 bases, with 5 bases separating them. The DNA for the CDR3 is TGTGCCAGCAGCCGCGACGAGCAGTACTTC. Its translation: CASSRDEQYF.